The 29 T cell receptor beta chains in this list originate from one sample, sequenced in a study of blood T cell repertoires in COVID-19. The repertoire was sequenced with immunoSEQ multiplex PCR; TCRdb's copy has only in-frame clones and lacks some. The table records about 150,000 clones, roughly 88% of them present only once. Sequenced material: peripheral blood. These receptors were taken from a woman aged 45-65 years with acute or convalescent COVID-19.

In its sample, this clone was seen once. This chain uses TRBV5-1 with TRBJ1-1; 12 nucleotides agree with TRBD1. V shed 2 bases, J shed 4 bases, and the junction held 3 bases outside the gene matches. The CDR3 totals 15 residues. From germline, CDR1 is SGHRS and CDR2 YFSETQ. The CDR3 DNA sequence: TGCGCCAGCAGCTTAGGGGGACAGGGGGCCACTGAAGCTTTCTTT. This codes for CASSLGGQGATEAFF.

The genes are TRBV4-2 and TRBJ2-7; 7 nucleotides line up with TRBD2. Germline trimming cut 0 bases from V and 1 base from J; bases unmatched to any gene: 9. This CDR3 is built from 17 residues. Germline assignment: CDR1 LGHNA and CDR2 YNFKEQ. The CDR3, as DNA: TGTGCCAGCAGCCAAGAGGGGTTGGGCGGGAGATCCTACGAGCAGTACTTC. It is translated as CASSQEGLGGRSYEQYF.

The chain is built from TRBV18 and TRBJ2-6; D call uncertain. CDR3 length: 16 residues. Looked up from germline, CDR1 is KGHSH and CDR2 is LQKENI. Trimming cost V 6 bases and J 4 bases, with 16 bases left between them. The DNA for the CDR3 is TGTGCCAGCTCCCACGAATTTACTCCCGGGGCCAACGTCCTGACTTTC. As protein: CASSHEFTPGANVLTF.

The chain carries TRBV5-1 and TRBJ1-2, with 7 bases that match TRBD1. V lost 0 bases to trimming and J lost 7 bases; unmatched junction nucleotides: 3. The CDR3 runs to 13 residues. CDR1 and CDR2 (germline): SGHRS, YFSETQ. CDR3: CASSLEAGGGYTF. CDR3 bases: TGCGCCAGCAGCTTGGAGGCAGGGGGTGGCTACACCTTC.

The V call is TRBV5-4, the J call TRBJ1-5; the match to TRBD1 covers 7 bases. In germline, CDR1 is SGHNT, CDR2 YYREEE (reference sequence). This CDR3 is 15 amino acids long. V shed 5 bases and J 3 bases; nucleotides not matched to a gene: 8. Here the CDR3 reads CASRLQGRLNQPQHF. CDR3 nucleotide sequence: TGTGCCAGCAGATTACAGGGGCGTCTCAATCAGCCCCAGCATTTT.

This chain joins TRBV6-6 and TRBJ1-5, with 8 bases identical to TRBD1. This CDR3 comprises 21 residues. CDR1 is MNHNY and CDR2 is SVGAGI in the germline V gene (reference sequence). V lost 5 bases, J lost 0 bases, and 21 bases stayed unmatched. The CDR3 nucleotides are TGTGCCAGCAGTCTTCTGACCCGAGACAGGGGCGGTAGAGGTAGCAATCAGCCCCAGCATTTT. The encoded protein is CASSLLTRDRGGRGSNQPQHF.

The V call is TRBV7-7, the J call TRBJ1-4; D perhaps matches TRBD1 (6 bases). The CDR3 spans 13 residues. Trimming removed 8 bases from V and 7 bases from J, with 14 bases in between. Germline V gene sequence: CDR1 SSHAT, CDR2 FNYEAQ (reference sequence). Here the CDR3 reads CASARGIGEKLFF. The CDR3 DNA sequence: TGTGCCAGCGCAAGGGGGATAGGTGAAAAACTGTTTTTT.

The rearrangement links TRBV5-5 to TRBJ2-1; possible D gene TRBD2, 6 bases. This CDR3 comprises 12 residues. The germline V gene has CDR1 SGHKS and CDR2 YYEKEE (reference sequence). The V end was cut by 0 bases, the J end by 12 bases, with 10 bases between. The CDR3: CASSLAVGGQFF. CDR3 nucleotides: TGTGCCAGCAGCTTGGCCGTGGGAGGGCAGTTCTTC.

This clone was seen just once. V is TRBV4-3 and J is TRBJ2-2; 7 bases align to TRBD2. In germline, CDR1 is LGHNA, CDR2 YSLEER. CDR3 length: 17 residues. With 0 bases clipped from V and 3 bases from J, the junction kept 7 bases outside the gene matches. CDR3 loop: CASSQDPGGRDTGELFF. CDR3 DNA: TGCGCCAGCAGCCAAGATCCGGGGGGTCGGGACACCGGGGAGCTGTTTTTT.

The chain combines TRBV5-5 with TRBJ1-2; 12 positions match TRBD1. The CDR3 has 15 amino acids. The trim removed 4 bases at V and 8 bases at J, leaving 9 bases unmatched. Germline CDR1 reads SGHKS; CDR2 reads YYEKEE (reference sequence). CDR3 in DNA: TGTGCCAGCAGCGCAACCGGGACAGGGGGCCCGGGCTACACCTTC. Protein sequence: CASSATGTGGPGYTF.

The V gene is TRBV29-1, the J gene TRBJ2-1, with TRBD2 identical over 13 bases. This CDR3 comprises 16 residues. Germline trimming cut 2 bases from V and 6 bases from J; bases unmatched to any gene: 7. Germline assignment: CDR1 SQVTM and CDR2 ANQGSEA. This CDR3 reads CSVEPSWTSGSNEQFF. CDR3 DNA sequence: TGCAGCGTTGAACCATCATGGACTAGCGGGAGCAATGAGCAGTTCTTC.

The chain is built from TRBV12-3 or TRBV12-4 and TRBJ2-2; unclear D gene. V shed 3 bases and J shed 6 bases, with 8 bases lying between them. CDR3 size: 13 residues. Here the CDR3 DNA reads TGTGCCAGCAGTTTTATTAGCCCCGGGGAGCTGTTTTTT. Translating gives CASSFISPGELFF.

Only a few counts were recorded for this clone. The chain links TRBV6-6 to TRBJ2-7, with D tentatively TRBD1 (6 bases). The germline V and J ends were trimmed by 7 bases and 0 bases, with 10 bases remaining between them. From germline, CDR1 is MNHNY and CDR2 SVGAGI (reference sequence). This CDR3 is 13 amino acids long. The CDR3 region is CASTKGGSYEQYF. The DNA of the CDR3 is TGTGCCAGCACGAAAGGGGGCTCCTACGAGCAGTACTTC.

The V and J genes are TRBV5-6 and TRBJ1-4; possibly TRBD1 for D (6 bases). The CDR3 is made up of 15 amino acids. Germline V lookup: CDR1 SGHDT, CDR2 YYEEEE. The V end lost 4 bases, the J end lost 4 bases, and 14 bases lay between the germline ends. DNA for the CDR3: TGTGCCAGCAGCATAAAGACAGGACTTAATGAAAAACTGTTTTTT. It encodes CASSIKTGLNEKLFF.

This chain uses TRBV5-1 with TRBJ2-1; TRBD1 is a possible D gene (5 bases). V lost 0 bases and J 5 bases, leaving 9 bases between the germline ends. This CDR3 contains 14 residues. Germline loops: CDR1 SGHRS, CDR2 YFSETQ. CDR3 protein: CASSLATADNEQFF. In DNA, the CDR3 is TGCGCCAGCAGCTTGGCGACAGCTGACAATGAGCAGTTCTTC.

By share, this clone ranks as medium-sized. The chain uses TRBV11-2 and TRBJ2-2; maybe TRBD1 (6 bases). V lost 1 base and J 3 bases, leaving 9 bases between the germline ends. Germline V gene data show CDR1 as SGHAT and CDR2 as FQNNGV. The CDR3 totals 15 residues. The CDR3 protein is CASSLGWGHTGELFF. In DNA form, the CDR3 reads TGTGCCAGCAGCTTAGGGTGGGGGCACACCGGGGAGCTGTTTTTT.

The CDR3, as DNA: TGTGCCAGCAGCCGAACTAGCGGGAGGCCCACCGGGGAGCTGTTTTTT. Translated: CASSRTSGRPTGELFF. The rearrangement joins TRBV7-9 to TRBJ2-2; TRBD2 matches at 12 bases. The CDR3 sequence is 16 residues long. Germline assignment: CDR1 SEHNR and CDR2 FQNEAQ (reference sequence). Germline trimming cut 5 bases from V and 4 bases from J; bases unmatched to any gene: 5. The full variable domain, its missing parts supplied by reference TRBV7-9 and TRBJ2-2, is DTGVSQNPRHKITKRGQNVTFRCDPISEHNRLYWYRQTLGQGPEFLTYFQNEAQLEKSRLLSDRFSAERPKGSFSTLEIQRTEQGDSAMYLCASSRTSGRPTGELFFGEGSRLTVL.

In DNA, the CDR3 is TGTGCCACCGGGACAGGGGGCGACTATGGCTACACCTTC. This sequence encodes CATGTGGDYGYTF. The chain uses TRBV19 and TRBJ1-2; the match to TRBD1 covers 12 bases. The junction had 3 bases not matched to a gene; V was cut back by 10 bases and J by 3 bases. This CDR3 is 13 amino acids long. Per germline, CDR1 LNHDA and CDR2 SQIVND (reference sequence). Variable domain in full (rest from reference TRBV19 and TRBJ1-2): DGGITQSPKYLFRKEGQNVTLSCEQNLNHDAMYWYRQDPGQGLRLIYYSQIVNDFQKGDIAEGYSVSREKKESFPLTVTSAQKNPTAFYLCATGTGGDYGYTFGSGTRLTVV.

This chain links TRBV7-2 with TRBJ2-1, with a possible D match to TRBD2 (5 bases). The CDR3 loop spans 14 amino acids. The germline CDR1 and CDR2 sequences are SGHTA and FQGNSA. V lost 2 bases to trimming and J lost 7 bases, with 12 bases between them. The CDR3 region has the DNA TGTGCCAGCAGCTTAACCCGAGGGCCAAATGAGCAGTTCTTC. This encodes CASSLTRGPNEQFF.

This clone appeared a single time. The rearrangement joins TRBV4-3 to TRBJ1-2; D may be TRBD1 (5 bases). Trimming took off 4 bases at V and 0 bases at J, with 12 bases between the two ends. In germline, CDR1 is LGHNA, CDR2 YSLEER. This CDR3 contains 15 residues. As DNA, the CDR3 is TGCGCCAGCAGCCGAGGACACGGCACTAACTATGGCTACACCTTC. Its protein is CASSRGHGTNYGYTF.

The rearrangement links TRBV29-1 to TRBJ1-4, with 8 positions matching TRBD1. CDR1 and CDR2 from the germline V gene are SQVTM and ANQGSEA. V lost 4 bases and J lost 7; bases outside the gene matches: 2. The length of the CDR3 is 12 residues. The CDR3 is CSVGQGSEKLFF. In DNA form, the CDR3 reads TGCAGCGTTGGACAGGGGAGTGAAAAACTGTTTTTT.

This rearrangement joins TRBV12-1 to TRBJ2-2; TRBD1 is the table's D call and was not checked against the DNA. TRBV12-1 is tagged as a pseudogene. This CDR3 has 15 amino acids. This CDR3 reads CASSPYRESTGELFF. The CDR3 DNA follows: TGTGCCAGCAGCCCCTACAGGGAGAGCACCGGGGAGCTGTTTTTT.

This chain connects TRBV5-8 to TRBJ2-7, with 10 bases that match TRBD2. This CDR3 is built from 15 residues. CDR1 and CDR2 (germline): SGHTS, YDEGEE. Trimming removed 2 bases from V and 7 bases from J; junction bases left unmatched: 9. The CDR3 nucleotides read TGTGCCAGCAGCTTACCCTTCCTAGCGGGAGTTGAGCAGTACTTC. Translating it yields CASSLPFLAGVEQYF. Filled out from reference TRBV5-8 and TRBJ2-7, the complete variable domain reads EAGVTQSPTHLIKTRGQQATLRCSPISGHTSVYWYQQALGLGLQFLLWYDEGEERNRGNFPPRFSGRQFPNYSSELNVNALELEDSALYLCASSLPFLAGVEQYFGPGTRLTVT.

V is TRBV28 and J is TRBJ2-5; 12 bases match TRBD2. This CDR3 has 19 residues. Germline V lookup: CDR1 MDHEN, CDR2 SYDVKM. V lost 3 bases to trimming and J lost 1 base; unmatched junction nucleotides: 12. The CDR3 loop is CASSFSATSGRGGQETQYF. The CDR3 region has the DNA TGTGCCAGCAGTTTTTCTGCGACTAGCGGGAGAGGGGGCCAAGAGACCCAGTACTTC. Using reference TRBV28 and TRBJ2-5 for the parts outside the CDR3, the full variable domain is DVKVTQSSRYLVKRTGEKVFLECVQDMDHENMFWYRQDPGLGLRLIYFSYDVKMKEKGDIPEGYSVSREKKERFSLILESASTNQTSMYLCASSFSATSGRGGQETQYFGPGTRLLVL.

The rearrangement joins TRBV30 to TRBJ1-6; TRBD1 matches 7 bases. Trimming cost V 5 bases and J 14 bases; bases outside gene matches: 12. CDR1 GTSNPN and CDR2 SVGIG come from the germline V gene (reference sequence). This CDR3 is 13 amino acids long. This CDR3 reads CAWGGQQASTLHF. The CDR3 coding sequence is TGTGCCTGGGGGGGACAGCAGGCGTCGACCCTCCACTTT.

This rearrangement joins TRBV3-1 (or the pseudogene TRBV3-2) to TRBJ2-2; D call uncertain. The V end was cut by 0 bases, the J end by 1 base, with 6 bases between. CDR1 and CDR2 from the germline V gene are LGHDT and YNNKEL (reference sequence). The CDR3 extends over 15 amino acids. The chain's CDR3 is CASSQDRMNTGELFF. The CDR3 DNA is TGTGCCAGCAGCCAAGACAGGATGAACACCGGGGAGCTGTTTTTT.

The J gene is TRBJ2-7, the V gene TRBV21-1; TRBD2, the table's D call, lacks a check against the DNA. TRBV21-1 is a recognized pseudogene. The CDR3 runs 14 residues. The CDR3 DNA is TGTGCCAGCAGCTCCCTAAGACTCTCCTACGAGCAGTACTTC. Encoded protein: CASSSLRLSYEQYF.

This chain connects TRBV20-1 to TRBJ2-1; 8 bases match TRBD2. This CDR3 spans 9 amino acids. Germline V lookup: CDR1 DFQATT, CDR2 SNEGSKA (reference sequence). V shed 7 bases and J 15 bases; nucleotides not matched to a gene: 5. The CDR3 DNA reads as TGCAGTGAAAGCGGGAGTTTGTTCTTC. Encoded protein: CSESGSLFF.

CDR3 sequence (DNA): TGCGCCAGCAGCCTCTCGGGACAGGTCTCTGGAAACACCATATATTTT. Residues: CASSLSGQVSGNTIYF. The genes are TRBV4-1 and TRBJ1-3; 8 bases are shared with TRBD1. Germline CDR1 is MGHRA and CDR2 is YSYEKL. This CDR3 is 16 amino acids long. Losses at the gene ends were 4 bases for V and 0 bases for J; bases not matched to a gene: 5.